The sequence of this T cell receptor beta chain was determined in a study of T-cell memory formation after mild COVID-19. TCR alpha and TCR beta cDNA libraries with sample barcodes and UMIs came from 5'RACE using constant-segment primers. MiXCR was run by TCRdb on the 5' RACE reads, yielding one entry per CDR3 protein. The sample yields about 250,000 distinct CDR3 sequences, approximately 15% seen once. This CDR3 is 15 amino acids long. Per the germline V gene, CDR1 is LNHDA and CDR2 is SQIVND (reference sequence). The V gene end was trimmed by 5 bases and the J gene end by 6 bases; junction bases not matched to a gene: 8.

The J gene is TRBJ1-1, the V gene TRBV19; 11 nucleotides line up with TRBD1. Sequences were obtained from PBMCs or a T cell subset sorted from them (not recorded which). The source of this sequence is an adult woman who had mild COVID-19 (a few samples of this study predate the infection). Cell type and time point are not known. The DNA for the CDR3 is TGTGCCAGTAGTCCCCGGGACAGGGGGGTGGCTGAAGCTTTCTTT. Residues: CASSPRDRGVAEAFF.